Each of the 25 T cell receptor beta chains below was sequenced from the same sample in a study of blood T cell repertoires in COVID-19. Produced via immunoSEQ multiplex PCR; TCRdb's table is partial and in-frame only. The sample includes approximately 230,000 clones, more than 75% of them seen just once. Input material: PBMCs or T cells enriched from blood (not recorded which). These receptors all stem from a young man who had recovered from COVID-19.

The rearrangement uses TRBV14 and TRBJ2-1; D is perhaps TRBD2 (6 bases). Germline CDR1 is SGHDN and CDR2 is FVKESK. Trimming removed 0 bases at V and 5 bases at J, with 8 bases between. CDR3 length: 14 residues. CDR3 nucleotide sequence: TGTGCCAGCAGCCAAGAAGGAGGGCACAATGAGCAGTTCTTC. Its translation: CASSQEGGHNEQFF.

The V call is TRBV12-3 or TRBV12-4, the J call TRBJ2-7; a possible D gene is TRBD2 (5 bases). Trimming removed 2 bases from V and 6 bases from J, with 11 bases in between. The length of the CDR3 is 13 residues. The CDR3 region has the DNA TGTGCCAGCAGTTTATCGGGGTTCGGCGAGCAGTACTTC. It yields the protein CASSLSGFGEQYF.

The chain couples TRBV9 to TRBJ2-5; D unclear. V lost 0 bases and J 1 base, leaving 13 bases between the germline ends. This CDR3 region has 16 residues. Germline CDR1 and CDR2: SGDLS and YYNGEE. CDR3: CASSVGLAPPQETQYF. CDR3 bases: TGTGCCAGCAGCGTAGGACTGGCCCCGCCCCAAGAGACCCAGTACTTC.

The rearrangement joins TRBV12-3 or TRBV12-4 to TRBJ1-1; D is unresolved. The CDR3 is 11 amino acids. Trimming shortened V by 8 bases and J by 1 base, and 5 bases separated the two germline ends. The CDR3 protein is CASVRNTEAFF. In nucleotides, the CDR3 is TGTGCCAGCGTCAGGAACACTGAAGCTTTCTTT.

The chain recombines TRBV19 with TRBJ1-1; a possible D gene is TRBD1 (6 bases). CDR3 size: 16 residues. Trimming shortened V by 3 bases and J by 7 bases, and 21 bases separated the two germline ends. Germline V gene lookup returns CDR1 LNHDA and CDR2 SQIVND (reference sequence). Here the CDR3 reads CASSIRGAGVGGEAFF. The CDR3 nucleotides are TGTGCCAGTAGTATTAGAGGGGCAGGGGTGGGTGGTGAAGCTTTCTTT.

This clone showed up just a few times. This chain uses TRBV14 with TRBJ1-2; no clear D. This CDR3 region has 13 residues. Per germline, CDR1 SGHDN and CDR2 FVKESK. Trimming pared 0 bases from V and 8 bases from J, leaving 10 bases between. DNA of the CDR3: TGTGCCAGCAGCCAAGATGGGCGGGGAGGCTACACCTTC. It codes for CASSQDGRGGYTF.

CDR3 nucleotide sequence: TGTGCCAGCACCCAACTTTGGACAGTTATGAACACTGAAGCTTTCTTT. Translating gives CASTQLWTVMNTEAFF. The V call is TRBV11-2, the J call TRBJ1-1; possibly TRBD1 for D (6 bases). With 7 bases removed from V and 0 bases from J, the gap between germline ends came to 18 bases. Germline CDR1 is SGHAT and CDR2 is FQNNGV. This CDR3 comprises 16 residues.

Here the CDR3 DNA reads TGTGCCAGTAGTATGATACAGCAAGAAGCTTTCTTT. Translated: CASSMIQQEAFF. J is TRBJ1-1 and V is TRBV19; D is uncertain. The CDR3 extends over 12 amino acids. Germline loops: CDR1 LNHDA, CDR2 SQIVND (reference sequence). V was pared by 3 bases and J by 8 bases, with 10 bases between.

This chain links TRBV11-3 with TRBJ2-2; TRBD1 is a possible D gene (6 bases). The ends were cut back, 4 bases at V and 5 bases at J, with 11 bases in the middle. CDR1 and CDR2 from the germline V gene are SGHNT and YENEEA. The CDR3 loop spans 14 amino acids. The CDR3 sequence: CASSYGQWTGELFF. The CDR3 coding sequence is TGTGCCAGCAGCTACGGACAGTGGACCGGGGAGCTGTTTTTT.

The chain has TRBV6-5 and TRBJ2-2; possibly TRBD1 for D (6 bases). The CDR3 runs to 16 residues. In germline, CDR1 is MNHEY, CDR2 SVGAGI. V shed 0 bases and J shed 6 bases, with 14 bases lying between them. Written as DNA, the CDR3 is TGTGCCAGCAGTTACTCGGGGCAGGGGATGGCCGGGGAGCTGTTTTTT. As protein: CASSYSGQGMAGELFF.

This chain uses TRBV6-5 with TRBJ1-1, with D unclear. The CDR3 has 16 residues. Trimming stripped 2 bases from V and 5 bases from J, with 18 bases between. Looked up from germline, CDR1 is MNHEY and CDR2 is SVGAGI. CDR3 DNA: TGTGCCAGCAGTTACCTTAAAAGGGCGGGTAGGACTGAAGCTTTCTTT. This codes for CASSYLKRAGRTEAFF.

V is TRBV6-2 or TRBV6-3 and J is TRBJ2-3; 7 bases match TRBD2. CDR3 size: 16 residues. Germline V gene data show CDR1 as MNHEY and CDR2 as SVGEGT. The V gene end was trimmed by 5 bases and the J gene end by 1 base; junction bases not matched to a gene: 9. CDR3 in DNA: TGTGCCAGCAGTCCCAGTAGCGGGCCCCGCACAGATACGCAGTATTTT. Translated, it gives CASSPSSGPRTDTQYF.

CDR3 region: CASSPLGAVADTQYF. The CDR3 DNA follows: TGTGCCAGTAGTCCACTAGGCGCGGTGGCAGATACGCAGTATTTT. The chain links TRBV19 to TRBJ2-3; maybe TRBD2 (5 bases). V was clipped by 5 bases and J by 4 bases, with 16 bases between them. The V gene's germline CDR1 is LNHDA and CDR2 SQIVND (reference sequence). The CDR3 has 15 amino acids.

The rearrangement links TRBV30 to TRBJ1-2; maybe TRBD1 (5 bases). Trimming pared 0 bases from V and 7 bases from J, leaving 12 bases between. This CDR3 contains 13 residues. The germline V gene has CDR1 GTSNPN and CDR2 SVGIG (reference sequence). The CDR3 loop reads CAWSVQASLGYTF. The DNA for the CDR3 is TGTGCCTGGAGTGTACAGGCGAGCCTTGGCTACACCTTC. The full variable domain, rest sourced from reference TRBV30 and TRBJ1-2, is SQTIHQWPATLVQPVGSPLSLECTVEGTSNPNLYWYRQAAGRGLQLLFYSVGIGQISSEVPQNLSASRPQDRQFILSSKKLLLSDSGFYLCAWSVQASLGYTFGSGTRLTVV.

The V call is TRBV5-1, the J call TRBJ2-5; D remains unclear. Germline CDR1 reads SGHRS; CDR2 reads YFSETQ. V was shortened by 0 bases and J by 2 bases, with 8 bases between the two germline ends. There are 14 residues in the CDR3. The CDR3 loop reads CASSLAFSQETQYF. The DNA for the CDR3 is TGCGCCAGCAGCTTGGCCTTCAGTCAAGAGACCCAGTACTTC.

The chain has TRBV3-1 (or the pseudogene TRBV3-2) and TRBJ2-3; 10 bases align to TRBD1. The V segment lost 6 bases and the J segment 6 bases; nucleotides outside the gene matches: 6. The germline V gene has CDR1 LGHDT and CDR2 YNNKEL (reference sequence). The length of the CDR3 is 14 residues. CDR3 bases: TGTGCCAGCAGGCCTCGGGACAGGGGTGATACGCAGTATTTT. It is translated as CASRPRDRGDTQYF.

The chain carries TRBV19 and TRBJ2-7, with D maybe TRBD2 (6 bases). Germline CDR1 and CDR2: LNHDA and SQIVND (reference sequence). The CDR3 covers 14 residues. The V gene lost 3 bases and the J gene lost 0 bases, with 9 bases spanning the gap. CDR3 nucleotide sequence: TGTGCCAGTAGTATCGGGAGCAGCTCCTACGAGCAGTACTTC. This encodes CASSIGSSSYEQYF. Together with reference TRBV19 and TRBJ2-7, the CDR3 gives the full variable domain: DGGITQSPKYLFRKEGQNVTLSCEQNLNHDAMYWYRQDPGQGLRLIYYSQIVNDFQKGDIAEGYSVSREKKESFPLTVTSAQKNPTAFYLCASSIGSSSYEQYFGPGTRLTVT.

This rearrangement joins TRBV27 to TRBJ1-6, with 8 bases lining up with TRBD1. This CDR3 contains 16 residues. The V gene end was trimmed by 5 bases and the J gene end by 7 bases; junction bases not matched to a gene: 10. Germline CDR1 and CDR2: MNHEY and SMNVEV (reference sequence). CDR3 sequence (DNA): TGTGCCAGCAGTCTCGAATTCCGGGACAGGAATTCACCCCTCCACTTT. Amino acids: CASSLEFRDRNSPLHF.

The chain has TRBV6-2 or TRBV6-3 and TRBJ1-2, with D perhaps matching TRBD1 (5 bases). The germline CDR1 and CDR2 sequences are MNHEY and SVGEGT. This CDR3 has 13 amino acids. With 6 bases removed from V and 2 bases from J, the gap between germline ends came to 10 bases. Here the CDR3 reads CASSPTENYGYTF. In nucleotides, the CDR3 is TGTGCCAGCAGCCCGACAGAGAACTATGGCTACACCTTC.

This chain uses TRBV12-3 or TRBV12-4 with TRBJ2-5; possibly TRBD1 for D (6 bases). The CDR3 extends over 12 amino acids. Trimming took off 6 bases at V and 5 bases at J, with 10 bases between the two ends. This CDR3 reads CASSRDTETQYF. For the CDR3, the DNA is TGTGCCAGCAGCCGGGACACGGAGACCCAGTACTTC.

The J gene is TRBJ2-2, the V gene TRBV20-1; D might be TRBD2 (5 bases). Germline values: CDR1 DFQATT, CDR2 SNEGSKA (reference sequence). The CDR3 contains 14 residues. Trimming took 3 bases from V and 2 from J, leaving 10 bases between them. CDR3 sequence: CSASNGDNTGELFF. The CDR3 bases are TGCAGTGCTAGTAACGGGGATAACACCGGGGAGCTGTTTTTT.

This chain uses TRBV7-9 with TRBJ1-5, with 7 bases matching TRBD1. The CDR3 contains 12 residues. CDR1 SEHNR and CDR2 FQNEAQ come from the germline V gene (reference sequence). Trimming at V came to 4 bases and at J to 11 bases, leaving 5 bases not matched to a gene. The CDR3 coding sequence is TGTGCCAGCAGCTGGGAAGGGACAGCCCAGCATTTT. Amino acid sequence: CASSWEGTAQHF. The full variable domain, with the rest looked up from reference TRBV7-9 and TRBJ1-5, is DTGVSQNPRHKITKRGQNVTFRCDPISEHNRLYWYRQTLGQGPEFLTYFQNEAQLEKSRLLSDRFSAERPKGSFSTLEIQRTEQGDSAMYLCASSWEGTAQHFGDGTRLSIL.

This clone was seen a single time. V and J are TRBV18 and TRBJ2-7, with 12 bases lining up with TRBD2. This CDR3 is 14 amino acids long. The J segment lost 5 bases and the V segment lost 3 bases, leaving 2 bases of the junction unmatched. Germline CDR1 is KGHSH and CDR2 is LQKENI. The CDR3: CASSPTSGGDEQYF. Here the CDR3 DNA reads TGTGCCAGCTCACCGACTAGCGGGGGCGACGAGCAGTACTTC.

This chain uses TRBV6-5 with TRBJ1-6, with TRBD1 identical over 7 bases. The J segment lost 2 bases and the V segment lost 6 bases, leaving 4 bases of the junction unmatched. Germline V gene sequence: CDR1 MNHEY, CDR2 SVGAGI. The CDR3 totals 15 residues. CDR3 bases: TGTGCCAGCAGCAGGGACAGAGCCTATAATTCACCCCTCCACTTT. It yields the protein CASSRDRAYNSPLHF.

This clone has only a few counts. V and J are TRBV7-9 and TRBJ1-3; a possible D gene is TRBD1 (5 bases). The germline V and J ends were trimmed by 4 bases and 0 bases, with 16 bases remaining between them. This CDR3 has 17 residues. From germline, CDR1 is SEHNR and CDR2 FQNEAQ (reference sequence). CDR3 protein: CASSSPRGDRSGNTIYF. CDR3 sequence (DNA): TGTGCCAGCAGCTCGCCCCGGGGGGACCGCTCTGGAAACACCATATATTTT. Combining the CDR3 with reference TRBV7-9 and TRBJ1-3 gives the whole variable domain DTGVSQNPRHKITKRGQNVTFRCDPISEHNRLYWYRQTLGQGPEFLTYFQNEAQLEKSRLLSDRFSAERPKGSFSTLEIQRTEQGDSAMYLCASSSPRGDRSGNTIYFGEGSWLTVV.